One and the same sample provided the 28 T cell receptor beta chains below, sequenced in a study of blood T cell repertoires in COVID-19. Profiled with immunoSEQ multiplex PCR; TCRdb holds only in-frame clones, not every one. In the table there are about 430,000 clones, approximately 88% of which are singletons. Sequencing input: PBMCs or T cells enriched from blood (not recorded which). Every receptor here comes from a young woman with acute COVID-19.

The rearrangement joins TRBV3-1 (or the pseudogene TRBV3-2) to TRBJ2-7; the match to TRBD1 covers 11 bases. J lost 5 bases, V lost 6 bases, and 24 bases had no gene match. The CDR3 covers 20 residues. The germline V gene has CDR1 LGHDT and CDR2 YNNKEL (reference sequence). Here the CDR3 DNA reads TGTGCCAGCAGAGCTACCCCGGGACAGGGGGTAACTAGGTCCCAGGACGAGCAGTACTTC. Its protein product is CASRATPGQGVTRSQDEQYF.

The V gene is TRBV4-1, the J gene TRBJ2-2, with 8 bases that match TRBD2. Germline V CDR1 and CDR2: MGHRA, YSYEKL. This CDR3 region has 15 residues. Unmatched junction bases numbered 8, after V lost 5 bases and J lost 6 bases. Here the CDR3 DNA reads TGCGCCAGCAGCTTCCGACTAGCGTCGGCCGGGGAGCTGTTTTTT. It codes for CASSFRLASAGELFF.

The chain uses TRBV6-1 and TRBJ2-1, with TRBD2 identical over 7 bases. V was clipped by 1 base and J by 0 bases; unmatched bases: 0. CDR3 length: 15 residues. Germline CDR1 MNHNS, CDR2 SASEGT. CDR3 residues: CASSEGTSSYNEQFF. CDR3 in DNA: TGTGCCAGCAGTGAAGGGACTAGCTCCTACAATGAGCAGTTCTTC.

V is TRBV30 and J is TRBJ2-5; a weak D match, TRBD1 (5 bases). The germline gives CDR1 GTSNPN, CDR2 SVGIG (reference sequence). V lost 4 bases to trimming and J lost 1 base, with 10 bases between them. This CDR3 region has 13 residues. The CDR3 bases are TGTGCCTGGAAAAGGGGCTCCCAAGAGACCCAGTACTTC. It codes for CAWKRGSQETQYF.

The V call is TRBV28, the J call TRBJ2-7; TRBD1 agrees at 8 bases. The V gene end was trimmed by 6 bases and the J gene end by 2 bases; junction bases not matched to a gene: 12. The CDR3 has 16 residues. Germline CDR1 reads MDHEN; CDR2 reads SYDVKM. Here the CDR3 reads CASSAIVDRAAYEQYF. The CDR3 DNA follows: TGTGCCAGCAGCGCTATTGTGGACAGGGCCGCCTACGAGCAGTACTTC.

The CDR3 sequence is CASIQGAGELFF. CDR3 nucleotide sequence: TGTGCCAGCATACAGGGCGCCGGGGAGCTGTTTTTT. The chain combines TRBV7-2 with TRBJ2-2, with D maybe TRBD1 (6 bases). The V end was cut by 7 bases, the J end by 6 bases, with 9 bases between. In germline, CDR1 is SGHTA, CDR2 FQGNSA. This CDR3 is 12 amino acids long.

The chain joins TRBV4-3 to TRBJ1-5; D may be TRBD1 (6 bases). The CDR3 extends over 17 amino acids. With 0 bases removed from V and 4 bases from J, the gap between germline ends came to 16 bases. Per germline, CDR1 LGHNA and CDR2 YSLEER. CDR3 loop: CASSQDHGGRRNQPQHF. The CDR3 DNA reads TGCGCCAGCAGCCAAGATCATGGGGGCCGACGTAATCAGCCCCAGCATTTT.

V gene TRBV4-1 combines with J gene TRBJ1-1, with D possibly matching TRBD1 (6 bases). The V gene's germline CDR1 is MGHRA and CDR2 YSYEKL. There are 15 residues in the CDR3. Trimming shortened V by 4 bases and J by 1 base, and 13 bases separated the two germline ends. This chain's CDR3 is CASSRLGGSNTEAFF. The CDR3 coding sequence is TGCGCCAGCAGCCGCTTAGGGGGATCGAACACTGAAGCTTTCTTT.

This clone has just a few counts. J is TRBJ2-7 and V is TRBV28; TRBD1 agrees at 9 bases. The CDR3 runs to 15 residues. The germline gives CDR1 MDHEN, CDR2 SYDVKM. V lost 2 bases and J lost 2; bases outside the gene matches: 4. The CDR3 is CASSLPGTGTYEQYF. The CDR3 region has the DNA TGTGCCAGCAGTTTACCCGGGACAGGGACCTACGAGCAGTACTTC.

The V and J genes are TRBV15 and TRBJ1-2; 8 bases fit TRBD1. Germline V lookup: CDR1 LNHNV, CDR2 YYDKDF (reference sequence). V gave up 3 bases and J gave up 2 bases; unmatched junction bases: 11. The length of the CDR3 is 17 residues. CDR3 nucleotides: TGTGCCACCAGCAGTGGACCCGGACAGGGTAAAAACTATGGCTACACCTTC. It encodes CATSSGPGQGKNYGYTF. Supplemented by reference TRBV15 and TRBJ1-2, the full variable domain reads DAMVIQNPRYQVTQFGKPVTLSCSQTLNHNVMYWYQQKSSQAPKLLFHYYDKDFNNEADTPDNFQSRRPNTSFCFLDIRSPGLGDTAMYLCATSSGPGQGKNYGYTFGSGTRLTVV.

The chain carries TRBV7-2 and TRBJ1-3; D is possibly TRBD1 (6 bases). Trimming left V 2 bases short and J 4 bases short, with 12 bases between. Looked up from germline, CDR1 is SGHTA and CDR2 is FQGNSA. This CDR3 region has 15 residues. The CDR3 protein is CASSLTGISGNTIYF. The CDR3, as DNA: TGTGCCAGCAGCTTAACAGGGATATCGGGAAACACCATATATTTT.

The chain employs TRBV7-9 and TRBJ2-3, with 16 bases lining up with TRBD2. Germline lookup yields CDR1 SEHNR and CDR2 FQNEAQ (reference sequence). Losses at the gene ends were 3 bases for V and 2 bases for J; bases not matched to a gene: 2. This CDR3 has 17 amino acids. CDR3 region: CASSFGTSGGDTDTQYF. The CDR3 DNA reads TGTGCCAGCAGCTTTGGGACTAGCGGGGGGGACACAGATACGCAGTATTTT.

The DNA for the CDR3 is TGTGCCAGCAGGAGACAGGGTCTCACTGAAGCTTTCTTT. Translating it yields CASRRQGLTEAFF. The genes are TRBV6-5 and TRBJ1-1; 7 bases map to TRBD1. Germline V CDR1 and CDR2: MNHEY, SVGAGI. The CDR3 sequence is 13 residues long. J was trimmed by 4 bases and V by 6 bases; bases with no gene match: 5.

The chain carries TRBV5-6 and TRBJ2-1; 9 bases map to TRBD1. The germline CDR1 and CDR2 sequences are SGHDT and YYEEEE. This CDR3 is 16 amino acids long. The V segment lost 0 bases and the J segment 5 bases; nucleotides outside the gene matches: 6. In DNA form, the CDR3 reads TGTGCCAGCAGCTTGGACAGGGGGCAGACGAACAATGAGCAGTTCTTC. Translation gives CASSLDRGQTNNEQFF. The whole variable domain, remainder taken from reference TRBV5-6 and TRBJ2-1, is DAGVTQSPTHLIKTRGQQVTLRCSPKSGHDTVSWYQQALGQGPQFIFQYYEEEERQRGNFPDRFSGHQFPNYSSELNVNALLLGDSALYLCASSLDRGQTNNEQFFGPGTRLTVL.

V gene TRBV25-1 combines with J gene TRBJ1-1; D is uncertain. V lost 6 bases and J lost 4, with 12 bases in between. From germline, CDR1 is MGHDK and CDR2 SYGVNS. The CDR3 is 13 residues long. The CDR3 sequence: CASRYWASTEAFF. The DNA for the CDR3 is TGTGCCAGCAGGTATTGGGCAAGCACTGAAGCTTTCTTT.

This clone was seen more than once but under ten times. V and J are TRBV18 and TRBJ1-2; the D gene is possibly TRBD1 (6 bases). The germline V and J ends were trimmed by 3 bases and 5 bases, with 19 bases remaining between them. CDR3 length equals 16 residues. The V gene's germline CDR1 is KGHSH and CDR2 LQKENI. This CDR3 is CASSPPGMGQGYGYTF. The CDR3 bases are TGTGCCAGCTCACCCCCCGGCATGGGGCAGGGGTATGGCTACACCTTC.

This chain's CDR3 is CSVGADEKLFF. For the CDR3, the DNA is TGCAGCGTTGGGGCCGATGAAAAACTGTTTTTT. The J gene is TRBJ1-4, the V gene TRBV29-1; D unclear. From germline, CDR1 is SQVTM and CDR2 ANQGSEA. Trimming stripped 4 bases from V and 6 bases from J, with 6 bases between. CDR3 length equals 11 residues.

The rearrangement joins TRBV19 to TRBJ1-5; D is ambiguous. The CDR3 is 13 amino acids. Germline V lookup: CDR1 LNHDA, CDR2 SQIVND (reference sequence). V lost 4 bases, J lost 1 base, and 5 bases lay in between. This chain's CDR3 is CASSTGSNQPQHF. Here the CDR3 DNA reads TGTGCCAGTAGTACAGGAAGCAATCAGCCCCAGCATTTT.

This chain links TRBV5-1 with TRBJ2-7; 11 nucleotides align to TRBD2. Trimming cost V 3 bases and J 4 bases; bases outside gene matches: 9. CDR1 is SGHRS and CDR2 is YFSETQ in the germline V gene. This CDR3 comprises 16 residues. CDR3 sequence reads: CASSSIGSGGAYEQYF. DNA for the CDR3: TGCGCCAGCAGCTCAATCGGTAGCGGGGGGGCTTACGAGCAGTACTTC.

The chain is built from TRBV6-2 or TRBV6-3 and TRBJ2-6; tentatively, D is TRBD2 (6 bases). V dropped 6 bases and J dropped 4 bases, with 16 bases sitting between them. Germline CDR1 and CDR2: MNHEY and SVGEGT. The CDR3 spans 16 residues. CDR3 sequence (DNA): TGTGCCAGCAGCCTGGAGGGGTTGGCGGGGGCCAACGTCCTGACTTTC. Translating it yields CASSLEGLAGANVLTF.

The rearrangement uses TRBV29-1 and TRBJ2-2; 8 bases are shared with TRBD1. Germline loops: CDR1 SQVTM, CDR2 ANQGSEA. The CDR3 is 14 amino acids. The V and J ends lost 6 bases and 4 bases, in that order; junction bases with no gene match: 7. The CDR3 DNA reads TGCAGCGTCCTTAGGACAGGGAGCACCGGGGAGCTGTTTTTT. It yields the protein CSVLRTGSTGELFF.

This chain joins TRBV6-2 or TRBV6-3 and TRBJ1-5, with TRBD1 as a possible D gene (5 bases). V lost 2 bases to trimming and J lost 2 bases, with 10 bases between them. CDR3 length: 15 amino acids. Germline loops: CDR1 MNHEY, CDR2 SVGEGT. The CDR3 DNA reads as TGTGCCAGCAGTTACGGTGGGGCGGGCAATCAGCCCCAGCATTTT. The encoded protein is CASSYGGAGNQPQHF.

The gene calls are TRBV9 and TRBJ2-7; 7 nucleotides align to TRBD1. The CDR3 totals 14 residues. The ends lost 3 bases at V and 2 bases at J; junction bases unmatched: 5. Looked up from germline, CDR1 is SGDLS and CDR2 is YYNGEE. CDR3 loop: CASSAGTETYEQYF. The CDR3 bases are TGTGCCAGCAGCGCCGGGACAGAAACCTACGAGCAGTACTTC.

This clone was seen more than once but under ten times. The V and J genes are TRBV15 and TRBJ1-2; TRBD1 aligns across 7 bases. The CDR3 consists of 15 residues. Germline-derived CDR1 and CDR2 are LNHNV and YYDKDF (reference sequence). Trimming cost V 0 bases and J 6 bases; bases outside gene matches: 7. The CDR3 loop is CATSRDYRDSDGYTF. Written as DNA, the CDR3 is TGTGCCACCAGCAGAGATTATAGGGACAGCGATGGCTACACCTTC.

The CDR3 sequence: CASSKRDRGQETQYF. The CDR3 bases are TGTGCCAGCAGCAAACGGGACAGGGGGCAAGAGACCCAGTACTTC. The V gene is TRBV11-3, the J gene TRBJ2-5, with 11 positions matching TRBD1. There are 15 residues in the CDR3. J gave up 2 bases and V 5 bases, and 4 bases lay outside the gene matches. The V gene's germline CDR1 is SGHNT and CDR2 YENEEA.

The V gene is TRBV3-1 (or the pseudogene TRBV3-2), the J gene TRBJ1-6; weak D call: TRBD1 (6 bases). The germline V gene encodes CDR1 LGHDT and CDR2 YNNKEL (reference sequence). V shed 4 bases and J shed 10 bases, with 17 bases lying between them. The CDR3 runs to 15 residues. Written as DNA, the CDR3 is TGTGCCAGCAGCCTTACGGCGGGGGCGGGGTCACCCCTCCACTTT. Translated, it gives CASSLTAGAGSPLHF.

This clone was counted once. This chain uses TRBV10-3 with TRBJ1-2; possible D gene TRBD1, 6 bases. Trimming cost V 11 bases and J 1 base, with 17 bases left between them. Germline CDR1 ENHRY, CDR2 SYGVKD. CDR3 length: 14 residues. The CDR3: CAFHHRDYNYGYTF. The CDR3 DNA reads as TGTGCCTTTCACCACAGGGATTATAACTATGGCTACACCTTC.

The V gene is TRBV30, the J gene TRBJ1-6; 7 nucleotides match TRBD1. The trim removed 4 bases at V and 6 bases at J, leaving 3 bases unmatched. The CDR3 runs 13 residues. Germline CDR1 is GTSNPN and CDR2 is SVGIG (reference sequence). CDR3 sequence (DNA): TGTGCCTGGAAGGGGGCCAGTAATTCACCCCTCCACTTT. Its translation is CAWKGASNSPLHF.